The 13 T cell receptor beta chains below were found in one sample sequenced in a study of blood T cell repertoires in COVID-19. TCRdb keeps only in-frame clones here, not all; method: immunoSEQ multiplex PCR. Of 140,000 to 150,000 clones listed, 70% to 85% are singletons. Source material: peripheral blood. These receptors all come from a man aged 55 to 70 with active or convalescent COVID-19.

This chain uses TRBV11-3 with TRBJ1-2; 9 nucleotides align to TRBD1. Germline values: CDR1 SGHNT, CDR2 YENEEA. V gave up 5 bases and J gave up 1 base; unmatched junction bases: 5. The CDR3 loop spans 15 amino acids. The CDR3 bases are TGTGCCAGCAGCCCGGGACAGGGTGGTAACTATGGCTACACCTTC. This gives the protein CASSPGQGGNYGYTF.

The chain is built from TRBV3-1 (or the pseudogene TRBV3-2) and TRBJ2-2; D ambiguous. Germline lookup yields CDR1 LGHDT and CDR2 YNNKEL (reference sequence). V lost 6 bases and J lost 5, with 7 bases in between. This CDR3 spans 12 amino acids. CDR3 bases: TGTGCCAGCAGGCTCAGTACCGGGGAGCTGTTTTTT. It codes for CASRLSTGELFF.

The chain's CDR3 is CVSDRGIRYNEQFF. As DNA, the CDR3 is TGTGTCTCAGACAGGGGGATCAGATACAATGAGCAGTTCTTC. The chain uses TRBV30 and TRBJ2-1; 9 bases are shared with TRBD1. Germline values: CDR1 GTSNPN, CDR2 SVGIG (reference sequence). CDR3 size: 14 residues.

J is TRBJ2-7 and V is TRBV3-1 (or the pseudogene TRBV3-2); 9 bases map to TRBD1. The CDR3 consists of 15 residues. From germline, CDR1 is LGHDT and CDR2 YNNKEL (reference sequence). The V gene end was trimmed by 4 bases and the J gene end by 6 bases; junction bases not matched to a gene: 10. CDR3 loop: CASSPRTGVLVEQYF. The CDR3 coding sequence is TGTGCCAGCAGCCCCCGGACAGGGGTTCTCGTCGAGCAGTACTTC.

The chain uses TRBV10-1 and TRBJ2-3; 10 positions agree with TRBD2. This CDR3 spans 16 amino acids. Germline CDR1 and CDR2: WNHNN and SYGVQD (reference sequence). V lost 5 bases to trimming and J lost 1 base; unmatched junction nucleotides: 6. This chain's CDR3 is CASSSVLAGGTDTQYF. CDR3 in DNA: TGCGCCAGCAGTAGTGTCCTAGCGGGAGGCACAGATACGCAGTATTTT.

The chain is built from TRBV5-8 and TRBJ2-7; D is possibly TRBD1 (5 bases). With 2 bases removed from V and 5 bases from J, the gap between germline ends came to 14 bases. CDR1 is SGHTS and CDR2 is YDEGEE in the germline V gene. The CDR3 contains 14 residues. This CDR3 is CASSFWQGRNEQYV. In nucleotides, the CDR3 is TGTGCCAGCAGCTTCTGGCAGGGCCGCAACGAGCAGTACGTC.

This chain uses TRBV19 with TRBJ1-5; TRBD1 might be the D (5 bases). Trimming took off 3 bases at V and 5 bases at J, with 11 bases between the two ends. Looked up from germline, CDR1 is LNHDA and CDR2 is SQIVND (reference sequence). The CDR3 has 14 amino acids. CDR3 in amino acids: CASSIEWGDQPQHF. Here the CDR3 DNA reads TGTGCCAGTAGTATTGAGTGGGGCGATCAGCCCCAGCATTTT. The full variable domain, in which reference TRBV19 and TRBJ1-5 provide the parts outside the CDR3, is DGGITQSPKYLFRKEGQNVTLSCEQNLNHDAMYWYRQDPGQGLRLIYYSQIVNDFQKGDIAEGYSVSREKKESFPLTVTSAQKNPTAFYLCASSIEWGDQPQHFGDGTRLSIL.

The rearrangement links TRBV27 to TRBJ1-1; tentative D call: TRBD1 (6 bases). Germline CDR1 reads MNHEY; CDR2 reads SMNVEV (reference sequence). Trimming removed 6 bases from V and 0 bases from J, with 11 bases in between. The CDR3 consists of 14 residues. CDR3 protein: CASRFRGVNTEAFF. The CDR3 DNA sequence: TGTGCCAGCAGATTCAGGGGCGTGAACACTGAAGCTTTCTTT.

The V call is TRBV11-2, the J call TRBJ2-1; D is undetermined. Germline V gene sequence: CDR1 SGHAT, CDR2 FQNNGV. The ends were cut back, 6 bases at V and 0 bases at J, with 12 bases in the middle. The CDR3 consists of 15 residues. The CDR3 region has the DNA TGTGCCAGCAGTATCTCCACAAGCTCCTACAATGAGCAGTTCTTC. The encoded protein is CASSISTSSYNEQFF.

The sample holds a few counts of this clone. The V call is TRBV27, the J call TRBJ1-6; TRBD1 matches 7 bases. Per germline, CDR1 MNHEY and CDR2 SMNVEV (reference sequence). The junction had 7 bases not matched to a gene; V was cut back by 2 bases and J by 3 bases. The CDR3 is made up of 17 amino acids. CDR3 amino acids: CASSLARQGFYNSPLHF. CDR3 DNA sequence: TGTGCCAGCAGTTTAGCCCGACAGGGCTTCTATAATTCACCCCTCCACTTT.

This rearrangement joins TRBV5-6 to TRBJ1-1, with D uncertain. The V gene lost 2 bases and the J gene lost 4 bases, with 12 bases spanning the gap. Looked up from germline, CDR1 is SGHDT and CDR2 is YYEEEE. The CDR3 length is 14 residues. The CDR3 spells CASSFEARFTEAFF. CDR3 nucleotide sequence: TGTGCCAGCAGCTTTGAGGCCCGTTTCACTGAAGCTTTCTTT.

The chain couples TRBV9 to TRBJ2-7; TRBD2 might be the D (6 bases). Trimming took 0 bases from V and 6 from J, leaving 10 bases between them. The CDR3 spans 13 residues. Per the germline V gene, CDR1 is SGDLS and CDR2 is YYNGEE. The CDR3 DNA reads TGTGCCAGCAGCGTAGGGAGGGGTTCCGAGCAGTACTTC. Protein: CASSVGRGSEQYF.

The J gene is TRBJ2-3, the V gene TRBV9; D unclear. CDR1 is SGDLS, CDR2 YYNGEE, per germline. The CDR3 extends over 13 amino acids. V was pared by 3 bases and J by 6 bases, with 11 bases between. CDR3 region: CASSANTGDTQYF. For the CDR3, the DNA is TGTGCCAGCAGCGCCAACACCGGGGATACGCAGTATTTT.